Following are 21 T cell receptor beta chains from one sample sequenced in a study of a mutant IDH1 vaccine in newly diagnosed glioma. Method: immunoSEQ multiplex PCR; TCRdb's copy keeps in-frame clones and lacks some. Among about 66,000 clones listed, 65% to 85% were seen once. The antigens for these receptors are not known. Time point reported: week 11, during vaccination. In every dose of vaccine, 300 ug of mutant IDH1 20-mer peptide was given alongside topical imiquimod. Sample: PBMCs, taken from a glioma patient whose treatment included an IDH1 peptide vaccine. All receptors come from a woman in her forties or fifties with glioma.

The V gene is TRBV7-9, the J gene TRBJ1-1; no firm D call. Trimming cost V 1 base and J 5 bases, with 5 bases left between them. Germline V gene sequence: CDR1 SEHNR, CDR2 FQNEAQ (reference sequence). The CDR3 length is 12 residues. This CDR3 is CASSLGVTEAFF. In DNA, the CDR3 is TGTGCCAGCAGCTTAGGGGTGACTGAAGCTTTCTTT.

The gene calls are TRBV2 and TRBJ1-2, with D uncertain. The CDR3 runs 13 residues. V was trimmed by 7 bases and J by 2 bases, leaving 11 bases between them. The germline V gene encodes CDR1 SNHLY and CDR2 FYNNEI. CDR3 DNA sequence: TGTGCCAGCACCCTGCGGCCGAACTATGGCTACACCTTC. It is translated as CASTLRPNYGYTF.

The chain employs TRBV19 and TRBJ2-4, with D perhaps TRBD2 (8 bases). CDR3 size: 16 residues. Trimming took 3 bases from V and 6 from J, leaving 18 bases between them. The V gene's germline CDR1 is LNHDA and CDR2 SQIVND (reference sequence). The CDR3 nucleotides read TGTGCCAGTAGTATGGGACAGCGGGGGAAAGGAAACATTCAGTACTTC. The encoded protein is CASSMGQRGKGNIQYF.

The CDR3 is CASRLAGGSYEQYF. The CDR3 DNA follows: TGTGCCAGCAGGTTAGCGGGGGGCTCCTACGAGCAGTACTTC. This chain joins TRBV6-5 and TRBJ2-7; the match to TRBD2 covers 10 bases. Germline V CDR1 and CDR2: MNHEY, SVGAGI. V shed 6 bases, J shed 0 bases, and the junction held 2 bases outside the gene matches. The CDR3 runs 14 residues.

This clone was seen a handful of times. The V gene is TRBV5-4, the J gene TRBJ1-2; 7 bases are a match to TRBD1. Germline trimming cut 4 bases from V and 2 bases from J; bases unmatched to any gene: 5. In germline, CDR1 is SGHNT, CDR2 YYREEE (reference sequence). This CDR3 is built from 14 residues. The CDR3 nucleotides read TGTGCCAGCAGCGCAGGGGGAGCCAACTATGGCTACACCTTC. It specifies CASSAGGANYGYTF.

The rearrangement uses TRBV27 and TRBJ1-2; possible D gene TRBD1, 6 bases. This CDR3 is built from 16 residues. CDR1 is MNHEY, CDR2 SMNVEV, per germline (reference sequence). V was shortened by 6 bases and J by 0 bases, with 17 bases between the two germline ends. As DNA, the CDR3 is TGTGCCAGCAGAGCCACAGGGTACCAAGCTAACTATGGCTACACCTTC. It encodes CASRATGYQANYGYTF.

The rearrangement links TRBV7-2 to TRBJ2-7; weak D call: TRBD2 (6 bases). The CDR3 has 15 amino acids. Germline assignment: CDR1 SGHTA and CDR2 FQGNSA. The V end was cut by 5 bases, the J end by 2 bases, with 16 bases between. The CDR3 DNA is TGTGCCAGCAGCCCCCGGGACTTGGTTGCCTACGAGCAGTACTTC. It codes for CASSPRDLVAYEQYF.

The chain recombines TRBV13 with TRBJ1-5, with D uncertain. CDR3 length: 14 amino acids. In germline, CDR1 is PRHDT, CDR2 FYEKMQ (reference sequence). Trimming stripped 0 bases from V and 3 bases from J, with 6 bases between. The CDR3 region is CASSLGGANQPQHF. CDR3 nucleotide sequence: TGTGCCAGCAGCTTAGGGGGCGCCAATCAGCCCCAGCATTTT.

V is TRBV9 and J is TRBJ2-1; D is possibly TRBD1 or TRBD2 (6 bases each). In germline, CDR1 is SGDLS, CDR2 YYNGEE. This CDR3 spans 15 amino acids. The V end lost 0 bases, the J end lost 10 bases, and 17 bases lay between the germline ends. This CDR3 reads CASSVEMGTGREQFF. CDR3 bases: TGTGCCAGCAGCGTAGAGATGGGAACAGGGAGGGAGCAGTTCTTC.

The CDR3 protein is CASSQEGGYATNIQYF. CDR3 sequence (DNA): TGCGCCAGCAGCCAAGAGGGGGGCTACGCCACGAACATTCAGTACTTC. The rearrangement joins TRBV4-1 to TRBJ2-4; the D call may be TRBD1 or TRBD2 (6 bases each). CDR1 is MGHRA, CDR2 YSYEKL, per germline. Trimming shortened V by 0 bases and J by 7 bases, and 16 bases separated the two germline ends. This CDR3 spans 16 amino acids.

The chain combines TRBV30 with TRBJ1-1; 8 nucleotides agree with TRBD1. The CDR3 length is 15 residues. Germline V lookup: CDR1 GTSNPN, CDR2 SVGIG (reference sequence). V was pared by 0 bases and J by 4 bases, with 7 bases of the junction left unmatched. CDR3 DNA: TGTGCCTGGAGTGTAAGGGACAGGCACTTCACTGAAGCTTTCTTT. Translated, it gives CAWSVRDRHFTEAFF.

This sequence joins TRBV5-5 and TRBJ1-5, with D hard to call. The V gene's germline CDR1 is SGHKS and CDR2 YYEKEE (reference sequence). Trimming took 0 bases from V and 3 from J, leaving 4 bases between them. This CDR3 has 13 amino acids. This chain's CDR3 is CASSLEVNQPQHF. The CDR3 coding sequence is TGTGCCAGCAGCTTGGAGGTCAATCAGCCCCAGCATTTT.

The chain has TRBV18 and TRBJ1-5; the D gene is possibly TRBD1 (6 bases). CDR1 and CDR2 from the germline V gene are KGHSH and LQKENI. The CDR3 consists of 14 residues. V was clipped by 4 bases and J by 5 bases, with 12 bases between them. The CDR3 sequence is CASSLGGRDQPQHF. CDR3 sequence (DNA): TGTGCCAGCTCACTCGGGGGCAGGGATCAGCCCCAGCATTTT. Using reference TRBV18 and TRBJ1-5 for the parts outside the CDR3, the full variable domain is NAGVMQNPRHLVRRRGQEARLRCSPMKGHSHVYWYRQLPEEGLKFMVYLQKENIIDESGMPKERFSAEFPKEGPSILRIQQVVRGDSAAYFCASSLGGRDQPQHFGDGTRLSIL.

The chain recombines TRBV2 with TRBJ2-5; D gene unclear. The CDR3 has 13 amino acids. Germline loops: CDR1 SNHLY, CDR2 FYNNEI. The V and J ends lost 7 bases and 5 bases respectively, with 14 bases between them. Here the CDR3 DNA reads TGTGCCAGCACTAGAAATGAAGGCGAGACCCAGTACTTC. Translating it yields CASTRNEGETQYF.

The chain links TRBV28 to TRBJ1-2; D possibly corresponds to TRBD1 (5 bases). The germline CDR1 and CDR2 sequences are MDHEN and SYDVKM. This CDR3 is 14 amino acids long. Trimming stripped 6 bases from V and 4 bases from J, with 15 bases between. The chain's CDR3 is CASRPGAGSYGYTF. Here the CDR3 DNA reads TGTGCCAGCAGACCTGGGGCAGGGAGCTATGGCTACACCTTC.

The genes are TRBV5-1 and TRBJ1-2; 7 bases match TRBD1. The V and J ends lost 0 bases and 4 bases, in that order; junction bases with no gene match: 12. The length of the CDR3 is 17 residues. The germline gives CDR1 SGHRS, CDR2 YFSETQ. This CDR3 reads CASSLESGQPTLYGYTF. The CDR3, as DNA: TGCGCCAGCAGCTTGGAATCGGGACAGCCTACACTCTATGGCTACACCTTC.

The rearrangement links TRBV4-3 to TRBJ2-3, with D tentatively TRBD2 (5 bases). The V end was cut by 2 bases, the J end by 4 bases, with 7 bases between. Germline V gene lookup returns CDR1 LGHNA and CDR2 YSLEER. There are 13 residues in the CDR3. The CDR3 here is CASSQSRADTQYF. The CDR3 DNA reads as TGCGCCAGCAGCCAATCGCGGGCAGATACGCAGTATTTT.

CDR3 coding DNA: TGTGCCAGCAGACCCACAGGGAGCGGGGGCACAGATACGCAGTATTTT. This translates into CASRPTGSGGTDTQYF. This rearrangement joins TRBV7-9 to TRBJ2-3, with D possibly TRBD2 on 7 matching bases. Germline assignment: CDR1 SEHNR and CDR2 FQNEAQ (reference sequence). V dropped 6 bases and J dropped 1 base, with 17 bases sitting between them. The CDR3 is 16 residues long.

V usage is TRBV6-1 and J usage is TRBJ2-6; D is ambiguous. V lost 4 bases to trimming and J lost 3 bases, with 4 bases between them. Germline V gene lookup returns CDR1 MNHNS and CDR2 SASEGT. The CDR3 totals 13 residues. The CDR3 nucleotides read TGTGCCAGCAGTGTGATTGGGGCCAACGTCCTGACTTTC. Residues: CASSVIGANVLTF.

The chain links TRBV7-9 to TRBJ1-4; TRBD1 matches 8 bases. The V gene's germline CDR1 is SEHNR and CDR2 FQNEAQ (reference sequence). Unmatched junction bases numbered 12, after V lost 5 bases and J lost 7 bases. The length of the CDR3 is 16 residues. CDR3 nucleotide sequence: TGTGCCAGCAGCAGAGGGGGGTCAGGGGGCCCTGAAAAACTGTTTTTT. It translates to CASSRGGSGGPEKLFF.

The rearrangement links TRBV30 to TRBJ1-6; 8 nucleotides line up with TRBD1. The CDR3 sequence is 14 residues long. V trimming: 8 bases; J trimming: 8 bases; junction bases outside the gene matches: 11. Germline V gives CDR1 GTSNPN, CDR2 SVGIG (reference sequence). CDR3: CARTDRGFDSPLHF. CDR3 in DNA: TGTGCCCGCACAGACAGGGGATTCGATTCACCCCTCCACTTT.